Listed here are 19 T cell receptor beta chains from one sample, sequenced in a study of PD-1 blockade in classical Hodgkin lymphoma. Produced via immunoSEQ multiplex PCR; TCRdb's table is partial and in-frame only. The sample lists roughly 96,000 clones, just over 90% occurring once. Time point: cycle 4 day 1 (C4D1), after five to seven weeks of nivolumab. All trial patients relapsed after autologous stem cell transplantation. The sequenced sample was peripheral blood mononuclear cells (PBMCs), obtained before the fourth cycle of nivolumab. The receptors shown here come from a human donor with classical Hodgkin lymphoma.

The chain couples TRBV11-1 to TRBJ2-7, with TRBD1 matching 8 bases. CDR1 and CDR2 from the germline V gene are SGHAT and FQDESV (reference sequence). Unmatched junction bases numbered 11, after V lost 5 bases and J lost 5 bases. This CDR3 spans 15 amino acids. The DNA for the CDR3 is TGTGCCAGCAGCCCGCGGACAGGGTTAAGCAACGAGCAGTACTTC. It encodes CASSPRTGLSNEQYF.

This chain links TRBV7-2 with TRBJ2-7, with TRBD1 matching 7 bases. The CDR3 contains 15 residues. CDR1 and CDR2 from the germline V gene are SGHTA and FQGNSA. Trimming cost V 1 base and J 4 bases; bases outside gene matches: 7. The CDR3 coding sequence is TGTGCCAGCAGCTTAGAAACAGGGGCTGGGTACGAGCAGTACTTC. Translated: CASSLETGAGYEQYF. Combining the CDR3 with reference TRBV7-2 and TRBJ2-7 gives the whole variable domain GAGVSQSPSNKVTEKGKDVELRCDPISGHTALYWYRQSLGQGLEFLIYFQGNSAPDKSGLPSDRFSAERTGGSVSTLTIQRTQQEDSAVYLCASSLETGAGYEQYFGPGTRLTVT.

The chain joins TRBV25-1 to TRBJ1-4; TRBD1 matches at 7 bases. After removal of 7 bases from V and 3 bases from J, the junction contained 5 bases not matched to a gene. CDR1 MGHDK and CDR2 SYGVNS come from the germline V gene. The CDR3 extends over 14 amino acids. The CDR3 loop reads CASTDRAANEKLFF. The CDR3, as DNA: TGTGCCAGCACTGACAGGGCGGCTAATGAAAAACTGTTTTTT. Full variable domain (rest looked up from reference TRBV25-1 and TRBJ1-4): EADIYQTPRYLVIGTGKKITLECSQTMGHDKMYWYQQDPGMELHLIHYSYGVNSTEKGDLSSESTVSRIRTEHFPLTLESARPSHTSQYLCASTDRAANEKLFFGSGTQLSVL.

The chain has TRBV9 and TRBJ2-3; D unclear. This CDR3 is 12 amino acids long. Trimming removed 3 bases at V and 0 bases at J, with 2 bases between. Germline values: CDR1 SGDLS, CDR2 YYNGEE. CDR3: CASSASTDTQYF. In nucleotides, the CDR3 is TGTGCCAGCAGCGCTAGCACAGATACGCAGTATTTT.

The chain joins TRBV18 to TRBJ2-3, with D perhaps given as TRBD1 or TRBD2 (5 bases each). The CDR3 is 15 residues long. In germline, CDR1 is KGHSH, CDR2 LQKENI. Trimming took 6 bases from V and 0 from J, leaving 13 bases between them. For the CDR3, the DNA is TGTGCCAGCTCCCTCGGGACCCACAGCACAGATACGCAGTATTTT. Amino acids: CASSLGTHSTDTQYF.

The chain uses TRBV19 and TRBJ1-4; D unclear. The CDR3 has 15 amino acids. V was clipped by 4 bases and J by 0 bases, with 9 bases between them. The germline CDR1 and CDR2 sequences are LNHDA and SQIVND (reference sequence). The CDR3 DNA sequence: TGTGCCAGTAGTAACGGAGTATCAACTAATGAAAAACTGTTTTTT. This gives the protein CASSNGVSTNEKLFF.

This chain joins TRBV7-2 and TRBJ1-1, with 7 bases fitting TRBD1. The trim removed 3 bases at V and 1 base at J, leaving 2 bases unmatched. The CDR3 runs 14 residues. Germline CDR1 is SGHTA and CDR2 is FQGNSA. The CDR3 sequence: CASSLTGRNTEAFF. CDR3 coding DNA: TGTGCCAGCAGCTTGACAGGGAGGAACACTGAAGCTTTCTTT.

The CDR3 DNA is TGCGCCAGCAGCTTGACCGGGACAGGGGGATACGAGCAGTACTTC. Protein product: CASSLTGTGGYEQYF. The V call is TRBV5-1, the J call TRBJ2-7, with 11 bases identical to TRBD1. This CDR3 region has 15 residues. Germline trimming cut 1 base from V and 4 bases from J; bases unmatched to any gene: 4. The germline V gene has CDR1 SGHRS and CDR2 YFSETQ.

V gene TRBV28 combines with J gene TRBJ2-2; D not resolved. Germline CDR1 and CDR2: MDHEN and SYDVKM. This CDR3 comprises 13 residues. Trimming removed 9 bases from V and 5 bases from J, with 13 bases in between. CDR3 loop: CASFEPMTGELFF. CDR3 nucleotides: TGTGCCAGTTTCGAGCCTATGACCGGGGAGCTGTTTTTT.

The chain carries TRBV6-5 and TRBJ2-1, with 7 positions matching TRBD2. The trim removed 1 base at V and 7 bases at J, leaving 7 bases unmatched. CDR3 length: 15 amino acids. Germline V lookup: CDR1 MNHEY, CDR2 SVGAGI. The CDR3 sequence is CASSYWRELSNEQFF. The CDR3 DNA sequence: TGTGCCAGCAGTTACTGGCGGGAGTTATCGAATGAGCAGTTCTTC.

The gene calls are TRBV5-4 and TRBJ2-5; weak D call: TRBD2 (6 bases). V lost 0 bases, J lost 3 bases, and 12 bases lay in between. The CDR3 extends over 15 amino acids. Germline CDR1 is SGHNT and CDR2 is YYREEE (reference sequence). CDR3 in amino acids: CASSLALGGEETQYF. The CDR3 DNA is TGTGCCAGCAGCTTGGCCTTAGGAGGGGAAGAGACCCAGTACTTC.

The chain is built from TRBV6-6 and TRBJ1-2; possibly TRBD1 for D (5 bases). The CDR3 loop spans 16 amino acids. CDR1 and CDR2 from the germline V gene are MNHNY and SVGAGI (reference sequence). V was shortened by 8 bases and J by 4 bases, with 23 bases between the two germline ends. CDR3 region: CASSFWGGSDGYGYTF. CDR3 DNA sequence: TGTGCCAGCTCCTTTTGGGGGGGGTCGGACGGCTATGGCTACACCTTC.

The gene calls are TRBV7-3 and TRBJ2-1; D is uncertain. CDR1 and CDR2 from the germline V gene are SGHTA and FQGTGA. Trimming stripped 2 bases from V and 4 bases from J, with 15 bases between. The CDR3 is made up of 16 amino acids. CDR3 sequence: CASSLESNMLYNEQFF. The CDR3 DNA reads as TGTGCCAGCAGCTTAGAGTCCAACATGCTTTACAATGAGCAGTTCTTC.

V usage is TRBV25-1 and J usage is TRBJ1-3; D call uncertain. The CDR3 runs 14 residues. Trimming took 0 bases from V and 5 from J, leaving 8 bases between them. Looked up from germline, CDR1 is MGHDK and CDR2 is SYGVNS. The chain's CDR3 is CASSEYDPRNTIYF. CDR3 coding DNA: TGTGCCAGCAGTGAATATGATCCGAGAAACACCATATATTTT.

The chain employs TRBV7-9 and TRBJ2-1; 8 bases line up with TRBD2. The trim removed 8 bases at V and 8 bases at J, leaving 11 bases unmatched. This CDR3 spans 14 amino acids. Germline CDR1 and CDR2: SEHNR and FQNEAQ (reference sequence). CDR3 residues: CASPSLAGGDEQFF. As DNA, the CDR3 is TGTGCCAGCCCCTCGCTTGCGGGAGGCGATGAGCAGTTCTTC.

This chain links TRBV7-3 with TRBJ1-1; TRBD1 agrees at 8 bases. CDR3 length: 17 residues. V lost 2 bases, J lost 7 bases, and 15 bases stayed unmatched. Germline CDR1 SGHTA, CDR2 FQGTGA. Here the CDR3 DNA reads TGTGCCAGCAGCTTAGGGGCAGGGGGCATGGGCGGTGATGAAGCTTTCTTT. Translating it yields CASSLGAGGMGGDEAFF.

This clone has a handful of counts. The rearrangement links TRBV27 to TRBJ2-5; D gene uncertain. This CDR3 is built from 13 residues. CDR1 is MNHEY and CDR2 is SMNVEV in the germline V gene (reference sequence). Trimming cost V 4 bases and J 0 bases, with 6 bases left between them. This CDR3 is CASSSRDQETQYF. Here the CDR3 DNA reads TGTGCCAGCAGTTCTAGAGACCAAGAGACCCAGTACTTC.

This CDR3 reads CASSKDSSADEQFF. CDR3 nucleotides: TGTGCCAGCAGCAAAGATAGTAGCGCGGATGAGCAGTTCTTC. The chain joins TRBV21-1 to TRBJ2-1; the listed D gene, TRBD2, was not tested against the DNA. TRBV21-1 is labeled a pseudogene. This CDR3 is built from 14 residues.

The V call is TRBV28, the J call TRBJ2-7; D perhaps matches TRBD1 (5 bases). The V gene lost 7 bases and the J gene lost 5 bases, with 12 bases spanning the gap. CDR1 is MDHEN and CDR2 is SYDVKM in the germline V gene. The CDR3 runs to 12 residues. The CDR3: CASKAGLHEQYF. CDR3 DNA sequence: TGTGCCAGCAAGGCAGGGCTCCACGAGCAGTACTTC.